This TCR beta chain was captured by sequencing in a study of shared clonotypes between healthy human individuals. The study, taken as a whole, reports: Roughly 5% of naive CD4 clonotypes were common to a handful of donors.

Trimming cost V 2 bases and J 0 bases; bases outside gene matches: 7. The CDR3 sequence is 17 residues long. Germline lookup yields CDR1 SGHAT and CDR2 FQNNGV. In regard to this clone: What it recognizes is unknown.

Naive CD8 isolation took CD45RO-negative cells positively selected for CCR7 and excluded terminally differentiated effector memory CD45RA+ cells. Across several immunoSEQ plates, the genomic DNA of each subset was split evenly. The data were produced by immunoSEQ multiplex PCR, yet TCRdb's version contains in-frame clones alone and is incomplete. The table includes about 800,000 clones, around 96% detected once. Sequencing input: naive CD8+ T cells sorted from blood. The genes are TRBV11-2 and TRBJ2-1; 7 nucleotides line up with TRBD2. This TCR was sampled from a man aged 25-40 years in good health. CDR3 coding DNA: TGTGCCAGCAGCTTAAGGGCTAGCGGAAGCTCCTACAATGAGCAGTTCTTC. Amino acid sequence: CASSLRASGSSYNEQFF.